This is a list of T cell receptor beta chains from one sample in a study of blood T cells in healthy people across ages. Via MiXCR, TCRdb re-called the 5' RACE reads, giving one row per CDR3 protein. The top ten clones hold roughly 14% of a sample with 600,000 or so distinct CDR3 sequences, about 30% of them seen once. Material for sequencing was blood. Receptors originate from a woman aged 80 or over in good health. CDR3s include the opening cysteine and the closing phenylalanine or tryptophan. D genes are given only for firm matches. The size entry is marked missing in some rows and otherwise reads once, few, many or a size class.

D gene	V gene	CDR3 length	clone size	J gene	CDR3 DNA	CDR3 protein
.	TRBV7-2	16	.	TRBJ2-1	TGTGCCAGCAGCTTAGCGCGGCAGGGTGCGTGGAATGAGCAGTTCTTC	CASSLARQGAWNEQFF
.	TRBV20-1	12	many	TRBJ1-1	TGCAGTGCTAGTCCACTTAACACTGAAGCTTTCTTT	CSASPLNTEAFF
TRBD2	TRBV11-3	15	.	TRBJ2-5	TGTGCCAGCAACTTAGCACGCGGGGGGAACAATGAGCAGTACTTC	CASNLARGGNNEQYF
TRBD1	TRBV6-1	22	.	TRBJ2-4	TGTGCCAGCAGTAATACCCGACTTGGACAGGGGCCGAATCCTATGGCCAAAAACATTCAGTACTTC	CASSNTRLGQGPNPMAKNIQYF
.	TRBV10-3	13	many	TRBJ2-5	TGTGCCATCAGTGCAGGGTTGGGAGAGACCCAGTACTTC	CAISAGLGETQYF
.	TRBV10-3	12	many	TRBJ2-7	TGTGCCATCAGTGGTGGACTTTACGAGCAGTACTTC	CAISGGLYEQYF
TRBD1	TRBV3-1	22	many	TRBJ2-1	TGTGCCAGCAGCCAAGTAGAGGGGGACAGCTTCTATCAGGGACCCGTCTACAATGAGCAGTTCTTC	CASSQVEGDSFYQGPVYNEQFF
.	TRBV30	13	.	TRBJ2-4	TGTACCTGGAGTGCCCGGGCCAAAAACATTCAGTACTTC	CTWSARAKNIQYF
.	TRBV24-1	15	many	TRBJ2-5	TGTGCCACCTCGAGCCCCAGGGGAGGAAAAGAGACCCAGTACTTC	CATSSPRGGKETQYF
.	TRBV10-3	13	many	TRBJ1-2	TGTGCCATCAGTGTCTCGGGTCCCAGCGGCTACACCTTC	CAISVSGPSGYTF
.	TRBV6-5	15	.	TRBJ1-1	TGTGCCAGCGGCCGAGGGGGGCCGGGGACCACTGAAGCTTTCTTT	CASGRGGPGTTEAFF
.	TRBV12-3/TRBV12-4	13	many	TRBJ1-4	TGTGCCAGCGCCGCTTCAACTAATGAAAAACTGTTTTTT	CASAASTNEKLFF
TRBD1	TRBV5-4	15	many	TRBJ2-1	TGTGCCAGCAGCCCCGGGACAGGGACTCACAATGAGCAGTTCTTC	CASSPGTGTHNEQFF
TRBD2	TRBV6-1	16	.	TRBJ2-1	TGTGCCAGCAGTGAAGCGGCACGGGGGGGCCGGAATGAGCAGTTCTTC	CASSEAARGGRNEQFF
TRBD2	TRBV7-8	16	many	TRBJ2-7	TGTGCCAGCAGACGTAGTGAGCGGGGGACCGCATTGGGGCAGTACTTC	CASRRSERGTALGQYF
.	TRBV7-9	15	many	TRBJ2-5	TGTGCCAGCAGCTGGGGTGTCCGCCTAGGGGAGACCCAGTACTTC	CASSWGVRLGETQYF
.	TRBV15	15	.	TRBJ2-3	TGTGCCACCAGCAGTAGGTGGGGGGGCACAGATACGCAGTATTTT	CATSSRWGGTDTQYF
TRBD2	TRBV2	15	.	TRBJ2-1	TGTGCCAGCAGTGAAAACCGGGGGAGGGTCAATGAGCAGTTCTTC	CASSENRGRVNEQFF
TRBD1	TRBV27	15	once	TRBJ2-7	TGTGCCACCTCGAGAGGGGGCCCTAGCTCCTACGAGCAGTACTTC	CATSRGGPSSYEQYF
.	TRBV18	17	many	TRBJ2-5	TGTGCCAGCTCACCACCGAAGACCCGGGACGAACAAGAGACCCAGTACTTC	CASSPPKTRDEQETQYF
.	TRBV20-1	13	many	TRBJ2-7	TGCAGTGCTAGAGACCTAGGAACCTACGAGCAGTACTTC	CSARDLGTYEQYF
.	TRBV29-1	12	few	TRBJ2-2	TGCAGCGCGATGGCGAACACCGGGGAGCTGTTTTTT	CSAMANTGELFF
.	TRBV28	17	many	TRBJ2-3	.	CASSSSGQGEASDTQYF
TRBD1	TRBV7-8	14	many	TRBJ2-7	TGTGCCAGCAGCCCGACAGGGTTACGCTACGAGCAGTACTTC	CASSPTGLRYEQYF
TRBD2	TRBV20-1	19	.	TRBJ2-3	TGCAGTGCCGACCGTCTTAGCGGGGGACTACCATCGGACACAGATACGCAGTATTTT	CSADRLSGGLPSDTDTQYF
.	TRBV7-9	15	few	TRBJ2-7	TGTGCCAGCAGCTTAGGACGGTCCCTTTACAATGAGCAGTACTTC	CASSLGRSLYNEQYF
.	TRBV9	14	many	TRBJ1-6	TGTGCCAGCAGCGTAGCGGACCGCTATTCACCCCTCCACTTT	CASSVADRYSPLHF
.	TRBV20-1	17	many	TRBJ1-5	TGCAGTGCTAGAGATGAGTACAGGACCCATAGCAATCAGCCCCAGCATTTT	CSARDEYRTHSNQPQHF
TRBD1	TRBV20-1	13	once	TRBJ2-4	TGCAGTGCTAGCGACAGGGGGCATCGGGAGCAGTACTTC	CSASDRGHREQYF
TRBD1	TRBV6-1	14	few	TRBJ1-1	TGTGCCAGCAGTGAAGCGGTGCGGGGACAGGGAGCTTTCTTT	CASSEAVRGQGAFF
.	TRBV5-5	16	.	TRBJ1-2	TGTGCCAGCAGCATTCTCGACAGCGCCCCTAACTATGGCTACACCTTC	CASSILDSAPNYGYTF
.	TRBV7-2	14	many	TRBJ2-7	TGTGCCAGCAGCTTCAGGGCTCCCCCCTACGAGCAGTACTTC	CASSFRAPPYEQYF
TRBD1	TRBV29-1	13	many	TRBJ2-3	TGCAGCGTTGTCAGGGGGTTCACAGATACGCAGTATTTT	CSVVRGFTDTQYF
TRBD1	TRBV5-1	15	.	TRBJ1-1	TGCGCCAGCAGCTTGGTGACAGGGCCGAACACTGGAGCTTTCTTT	CASSLVTGPNTGAFF
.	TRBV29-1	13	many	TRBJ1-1	TGCAGCGTTGAAGAGGCGGGTGGGACTGAAGCTTTCTTT	CSVEEAGGTEAFF
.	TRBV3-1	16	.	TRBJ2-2	TGTGCCAGCAGCCAAAGGGGGGTCCCGAACACCGGGGAGCTGTTTTTT	CASSQRGVPNTGELFF
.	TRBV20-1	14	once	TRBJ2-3	TGCAGTGCTAGTTCGGCCAGGGGTTCAGATACGCAGTATTTT	CSASSARGSDTQYF